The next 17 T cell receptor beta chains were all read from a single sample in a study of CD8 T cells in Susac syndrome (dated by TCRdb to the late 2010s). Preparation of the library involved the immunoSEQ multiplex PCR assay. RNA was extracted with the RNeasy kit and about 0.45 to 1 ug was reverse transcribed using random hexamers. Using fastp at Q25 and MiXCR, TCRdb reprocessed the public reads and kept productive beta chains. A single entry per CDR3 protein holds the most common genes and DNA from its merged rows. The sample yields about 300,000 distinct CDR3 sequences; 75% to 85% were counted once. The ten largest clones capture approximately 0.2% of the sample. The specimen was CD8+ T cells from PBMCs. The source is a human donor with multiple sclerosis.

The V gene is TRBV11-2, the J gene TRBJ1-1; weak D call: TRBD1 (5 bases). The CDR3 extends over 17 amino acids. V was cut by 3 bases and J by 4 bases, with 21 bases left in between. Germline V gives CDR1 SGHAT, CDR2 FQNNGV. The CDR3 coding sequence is TGTGCCAGCAGCTTCACCAACGAGAGGGGAGCCGGCACTGAAGCTTTCTTT. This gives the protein CASSFTNERGAGTEAFF.

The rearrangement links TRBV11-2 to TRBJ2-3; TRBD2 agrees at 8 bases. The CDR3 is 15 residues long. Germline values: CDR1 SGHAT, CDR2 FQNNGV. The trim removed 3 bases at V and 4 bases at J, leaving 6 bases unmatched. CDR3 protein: CASSFRAGVSDTQYF. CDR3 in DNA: TGTGCCAGCAGCTTCCGAGCGGGAGTGTCAGATACGCAGTATTTT.

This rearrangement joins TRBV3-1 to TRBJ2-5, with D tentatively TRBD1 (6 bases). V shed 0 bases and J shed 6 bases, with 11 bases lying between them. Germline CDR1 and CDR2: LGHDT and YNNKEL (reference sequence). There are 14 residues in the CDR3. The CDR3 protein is CASSQDRTEQTQYF. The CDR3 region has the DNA TGTGCCAGCAGCCAAGATAGGACAGAACAGACCCAGTACTTC.

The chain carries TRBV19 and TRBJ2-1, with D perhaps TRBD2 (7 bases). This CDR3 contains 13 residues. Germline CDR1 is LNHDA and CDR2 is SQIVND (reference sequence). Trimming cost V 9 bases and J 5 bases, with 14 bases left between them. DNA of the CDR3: TGTGCCAGGACGGGGGGCCCTCACAATGAGCAGTTCTTC. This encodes CARTGGPHNEQFF.

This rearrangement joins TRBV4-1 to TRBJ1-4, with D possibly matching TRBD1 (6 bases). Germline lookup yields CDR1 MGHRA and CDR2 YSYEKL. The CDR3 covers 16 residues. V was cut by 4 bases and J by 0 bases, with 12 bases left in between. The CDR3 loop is CASSPRQEATNEKLFF. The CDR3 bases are TGCGCCAGCAGCCCACGACAGGAAGCAACTAATGAAAAACTGTTTTTT.

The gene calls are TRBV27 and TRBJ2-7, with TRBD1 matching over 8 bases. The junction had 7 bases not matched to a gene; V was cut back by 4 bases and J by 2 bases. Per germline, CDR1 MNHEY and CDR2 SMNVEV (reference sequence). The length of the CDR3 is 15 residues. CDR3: CASSWGQGAAYEQYF. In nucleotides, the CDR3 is TGTGCCAGCAGTTGGGGCCAGGGGGCCGCCTACGAGCAGTACTTC.

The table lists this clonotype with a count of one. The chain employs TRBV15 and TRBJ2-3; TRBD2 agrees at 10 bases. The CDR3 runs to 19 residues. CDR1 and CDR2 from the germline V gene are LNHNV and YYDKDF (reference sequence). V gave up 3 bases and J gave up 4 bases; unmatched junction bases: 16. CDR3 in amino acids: CATSRPRPRPSGSADTQYF. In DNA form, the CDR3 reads TGTGCCACCAGCAGGCCCAGACCGCGACCTAGCGGGAGTGCAGATACGCAGTATTTT.

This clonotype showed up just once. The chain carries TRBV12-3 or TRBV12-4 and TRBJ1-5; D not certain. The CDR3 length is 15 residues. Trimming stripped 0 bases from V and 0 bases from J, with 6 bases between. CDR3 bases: TGTGCCAGCAGTTTAGCTTGGATTAGCAATCAGCCCCAGCATTTT. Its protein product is CASSLAWISNQPQHF.

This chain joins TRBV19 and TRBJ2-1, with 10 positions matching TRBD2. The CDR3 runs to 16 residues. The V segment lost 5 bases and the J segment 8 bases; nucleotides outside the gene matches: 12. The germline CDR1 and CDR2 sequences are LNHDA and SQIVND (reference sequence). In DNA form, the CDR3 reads TGTGCCAGTAGTTTTTTGACGGCTAGCGGGAGTTATGAGCAGTTCTTC. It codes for CASSFLTASGSYEQFF.

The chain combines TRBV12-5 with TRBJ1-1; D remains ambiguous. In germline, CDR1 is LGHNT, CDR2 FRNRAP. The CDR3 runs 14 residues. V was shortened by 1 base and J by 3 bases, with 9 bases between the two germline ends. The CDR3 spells CASGLARSDTEAFF. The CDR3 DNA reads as TGTGCTAGTGGTTTGGCGAGGTCTGACACTGAAGCTTTCTTT.

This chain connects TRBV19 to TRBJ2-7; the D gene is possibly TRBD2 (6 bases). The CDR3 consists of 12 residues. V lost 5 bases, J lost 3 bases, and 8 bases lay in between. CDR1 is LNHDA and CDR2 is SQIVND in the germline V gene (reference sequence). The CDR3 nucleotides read TGTGCCAGTAGTGGACTAATCTACGAGCAGTACTTC. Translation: CASSGLIYEQYF.

CDR3 bases: TGTGCCATCAGTGGGACTAGCGGGAGTATCTACGAGCAGTACTTC. As protein: CAISGTSGSIYEQYF. The J gene is TRBJ2-7, the V gene TRBV10-3; TRBD2 matches at 13 bases. This CDR3 is built from 15 residues. J was trimmed by 3 bases and V by 4 bases; bases with no gene match: 3. Germline V gives CDR1 ENHRY, CDR2 SYGVKD.

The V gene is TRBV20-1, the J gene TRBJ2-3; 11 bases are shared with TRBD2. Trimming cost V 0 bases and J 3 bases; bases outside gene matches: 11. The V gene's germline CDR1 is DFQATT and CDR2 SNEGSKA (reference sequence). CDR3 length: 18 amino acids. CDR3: CSARDVVSGRAVTDTQYF. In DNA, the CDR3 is TGCAGTGCTAGAGATGTGGTTAGCGGGAGGGCAGTGACAGATACGCAGTATTTT.

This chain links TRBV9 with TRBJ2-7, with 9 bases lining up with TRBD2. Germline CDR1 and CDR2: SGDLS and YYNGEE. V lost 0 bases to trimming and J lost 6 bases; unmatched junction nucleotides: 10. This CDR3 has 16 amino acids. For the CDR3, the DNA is TGTGCCAGCAGCGTAGGGTGGCTAGCGGGAAGGGTCGAGCAGTACTTC. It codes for CASSVGWLAGRVEQYF.

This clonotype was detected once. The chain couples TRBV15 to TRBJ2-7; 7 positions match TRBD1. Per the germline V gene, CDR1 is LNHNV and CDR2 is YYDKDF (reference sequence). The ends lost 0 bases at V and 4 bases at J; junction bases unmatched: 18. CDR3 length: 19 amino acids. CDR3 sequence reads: CATSRDNFMRQGVGYEQYF. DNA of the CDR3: TGTGCCACCAGCAGAGATAATTTTATGCGACAGGGCGTCGGGTACGAGCAGTACTTC. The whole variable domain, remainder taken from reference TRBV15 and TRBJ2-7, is DAMVIQNPRYQVTQFGKPVTLSCSQTLNHNVMYWYQQKSSQAPKLLFHYYDKDFNNEADTPDNFQSRRPNTSFCFLDIRSPGLGDTAMYLCATSRDNFMRQGVGYEQYFGPGTRLTVT.

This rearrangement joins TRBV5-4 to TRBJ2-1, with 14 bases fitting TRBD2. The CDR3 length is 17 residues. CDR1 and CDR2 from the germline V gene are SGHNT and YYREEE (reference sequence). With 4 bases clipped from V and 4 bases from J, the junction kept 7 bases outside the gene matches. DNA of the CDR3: TGTGCCAGCAGCCCGGGACTAGCGGGAGTGGAGTACAATGAGCAGTTCTTC. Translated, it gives CASSPGLAGVEYNEQFF.

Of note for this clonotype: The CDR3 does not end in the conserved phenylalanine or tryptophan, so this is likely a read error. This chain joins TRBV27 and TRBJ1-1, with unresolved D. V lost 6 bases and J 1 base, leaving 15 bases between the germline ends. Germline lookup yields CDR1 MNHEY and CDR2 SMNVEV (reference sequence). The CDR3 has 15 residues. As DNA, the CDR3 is TGTGCCAGCAGCTTTACCTTCGTGAGGAACACTGAAGCTTTCCTT. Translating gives CASSFTFVRNTEAFL.